The clone carrying this T cell receptor (beta chain) was found a few times. Antigen: not known. TCRdb fed the reads into MiXCR, producing one record per CDR3 protein. The table shows around 550,000 distinct CDR3 sequences, with approximately 26% occurring only once. This entry is derived from a study of T cell repertoires in cytomegalovirus infection. General study results and limits: CMV-specific HLA-C-restricted TCR beta clonotypes dominated the ex vivo response.

Germline CDR1 MNHNS, CDR2 SASEGT. The CDR3 totals 13 residues. Trimming removed 6 bases at V and 5 bases at J, with 11 bases between. The sequence came from a human donor in good health (CMV status not recorded). Some clones in this sample may be carry-over from other donors' samples. The sample comprised PBMCs. This chain connects TRBV6-1 to TRBJ2-1; TRBD2 might be the D (5 bases). CDR3 in amino acids: CASRRTLHNEQFF. CDR3 sequence (DNA): TGTGCCAGCAGGCGGACTCTTCACAATGAGCAGTTCTTC.